One sample yielded the 9 T cell receptor beta chains listed below, sequenced in a study of cytomegalovirus exposure and HLA in healthy donors. Primers: 60 Vbeta forward and 13 Jbeta reverse. Sequencing was performed with immunoSEQ multiplex PCR; in TCRdb, only in-frame clones are kept and a portion is missing. The data hold about 200,000 clones, with 76% observed a single time. Sequencing was carried out using PBMCs. All receptors derive from a man between 18 and 29 years old in good health and CMV-seronegative.

The chain links TRBV30 to TRBJ2-5; perhaps TRBD1 as D (5 bases). The germline V and J ends were trimmed by 4 bases and 5 bases, with 20 bases remaining between them. Germline CDR1 reads GTSNPN; CDR2 reads SVGIG (reference sequence). CDR3 size: 15 residues. The CDR3 bases are TGTGCCTGGACCCCATCGAGCAGGGTGGTCGAGACCCAGTACTTC. This codes for CAWTPSSRVVETQYF.

The V call is TRBV10-2, the J call TRBJ1-2, with 10 bases that match TRBD1. Looked up from germline, CDR1 is WSHSY and CDR2 is SAAADI. The CDR3 is 14 amino acids. V shed 6 bases and J 5 bases; nucleotides not matched to a gene: 6. CDR3: CASRAGTGEYGYTF. The CDR3 bases are TGCGCCAGCAGGGCCGGGACAGGGGAATATGGCTACACCTTC.

The DNA of the CDR3 is TGTGCCAGCAGTCAAGGTCGGGACTATCGTACCTCTGGGGCCAACGTCCTGACTTTC. Residues: CASSQGRDYRTSGANVLTF. The chain has TRBV28 and TRBJ2-6, with 7 positions matching TRBD2. V shed 5 bases and J 0 bases; nucleotides not matched to a gene: 13. Germline V lookup: CDR1 MDHEN, CDR2 SYDVKM. CDR3 length: 19 residues.

The rearrangement joins TRBV2 to TRBJ2-7, with D maybe TRBD1 (6 bases). This CDR3 contains 13 residues. The V gene lost 7 bases and the J gene lost 1 base, with 11 bases spanning the gap. Germline lookup yields CDR1 SNHLY and CDR2 FYNNEI. CDR3: CASIGDTSYEQYF. In DNA, the CDR3 is TGTGCCAGCATCGGGGACACTTCCTACGAGCAGTACTTC.

The rearrangement links TRBV7-2 to TRBJ1-4, with 8 positions matching TRBD1. J lost 7 bases, V lost 0 bases, and 7 bases had no gene match. This CDR3 contains 16 residues. Germline V CDR1 and CDR2: SGHTA, FQGNSA. The CDR3 nucleotides are TGTGCCAGCAGCTTAGCTTCGCAGGGGGCCGGTGAAAAACTGTTTTTT. Protein: CASSLASQGAGEKLFF.

The chain has TRBV18 and TRBJ2-2; 7 nucleotides match TRBD1. CDR3 length: 17 amino acids. CDR1 and CDR2 (germline): KGHSH, LQKENI. Trimming cost V 3 bases and J 7 bases; bases outside gene matches: 14. The CDR3 DNA sequence: TGTGCCAGCTCACCCCGGGCCACAGGGGCTCGCATCGGGGAGCTGTTTTTT. Translation gives CASSPRATGARIGELFF.

The genes are TRBV30 and TRBJ2-7; TRBD1 might be the D (8 bases). Germline CDR1 GTSNPN, CDR2 SVGIG (reference sequence). This CDR3 contains 14 residues. The CDR3 loop reads CASAQGGSSYEQYF. Written as DNA, the CDR3 is TGTGCATCAGCACAGGGGGGGAGCTCCTACGAGCAGTACTTC.

This clone came up once. The chain has TRBV10-3 and TRBJ2-5; D unresolved. Judging by the DNA end, TRBJ2-7 fits better; the J call may be wrong. From germline, CDR1 is ENHRY and CDR2 SYGVKD. The CDR3 totals 13 residues. As DNA, the CDR3 is TGTGCCATCAGTGGCGACGAGGCCTACGAGCAGTACTTC. Translation: CAISGDEAYEQYF.

V gene TRBV18 combines with J gene TRBJ1-2; weak D call: TRBD1 (5 bases). Germline CDR1 reads KGHSH; CDR2 reads LQKENI. This CDR3 is 16 amino acids long. The V end was cut by 0 bases, the J end by 0 bases, with 11 bases between. CDR3 residues: CASSPPGQRSNYGYTF. The CDR3 nucleotides read TGTGCCAGCTCACCACCGGGGCAGCGCTCTAACTATGGCTACACCTTC.